This T cell receptor beta chain was captured by sequencing in a study of post-analysis software for immune sequencing data. At the level of the study: Clinical courses comprised relapsing-remitting, secondary progressive and progressive-relapsing multiple sclerosis. Study conclusions and caveats: Multiple sclerosis patients showed significantly lower normalized Chao1 diversity than controls did. Patients had higher frequencies than controls of a handful of TRBV segments, including TRBV5-6, TRBV5-1 and TRBV20-1. Strong co-clustering by F measure was evident for samples that had been prepared in the same batch.

CDR3 length: 14 amino acids. Losses at the gene ends were 6 bases for V and 3 bases for J; bases not matched to a gene: 10. Germline-derived CDR1 and CDR2 are DFQATT and SNEGSKA (reference sequence). This clonotype was picked up a small number of times. The target antigen is unknown. Unique molecular identifiers tagged the TCR beta cDNA libraries. The source material, 1 to 10 million T cells, gave rise to roughly 500,000 cDNA molecules. TCRdb re-called the PCR reads with MiXCR, one entry per CDR3 protein. The sample holds about 620,000 distinct CDR3 sequences, roughly 46% seen once. The receptor's source is a girl aged 10 to 17 with multiple sclerosis. The V gene is TRBV20-1, the J gene TRBJ2-7; the match to TRBD1 covers 8 bases. Sequencing was performed on blood. The CDR3 bases are TGCAGTGCCCGACAGGGGCAGGGTTTCTACGAGCAGTACTTC. Protein: CSARQGQGFYEQYF.